The next 19 T cell receptor beta chains were all read from a single sample in a study of T cell repertoires in cytomegalovirus infection. Their antigens are not known. TCRdb reprocessed the reads with MiXCR, giving one entry per CDR3 protein. The sample contains some 800,000 distinct CDR3 sequences, approximately 29% of which appear only once. The specimen was cultured CD8+ T cells from PBMCs, collected from culture after CMV antigen stimulation. The receptors stem from a human donor in good health (CMV status not recorded). Some clones in this sample may be carry-over from other donors' samples.

The rearrangement links TRBV15 to TRBJ1-2, with no clear D. The V gene lost 0 bases and the J gene lost 3 bases, with 14 bases spanning the gap. Germline CDR1 is LNHNV and CDR2 is YYDKDF (reference sequence). This CDR3 is 16 amino acids long. The CDR3 reads CATSRDPGRWDYGYTF. For the CDR3, the DNA is TGTGCCACCAGCAGAGATCCGGGCCGGTGGGACTATGGCTACACCTTC.

This clonotype was seen only a few times. This chain uses TRBV12-3 or TRBV12-4 with TRBJ2-1; D remains ambiguous. The CDR3 has 15 amino acids. The germline V and J ends were trimmed by 6 bases and 0 bases, with 12 bases remaining between them. CDR3 in amino acids: CASSVLVSSYNEQFF. The CDR3 nucleotides are TGTGCCAGCAGCGTACTGGTTAGCTCCTACAATGAGCAGTTCTTC.

V usage is TRBV12-5 and J usage is TRBJ1-1; D is perhaps TRBD1 (5 bases). V was clipped by 2 bases and J by 5 bases, with 12 bases between them. This CDR3 has 14 amino acids. Germline loops: CDR1 LGHNT, CDR2 FRNRAP. CDR3 coding DNA: TGTGCTAGTGGTTTGATCTGGGGGGGAACTGAAGCTTTCTTT. Amino acid sequence: CASGLIWGGTEAFF.

The chain employs TRBV27 and TRBJ2-5; possibly TRBD2 for D (6 bases). Germline lookup yields CDR1 MNHEY and CDR2 SMNVEV (reference sequence). V shed 4 bases and J shed 2 bases, with 14 bases lying between them. The CDR3 length is 15 residues. The CDR3 DNA follows: TGTGCCAGCAGTTCTCCACTAGCCGGGCAAGAGACCCAGTACTTC. It codes for CASSSPLAGQETQYF.

This chain connects TRBV27 to TRBJ1-1; D possibly corresponds to TRBD1 (5 bases). Germline V lookup: CDR1 MNHEY, CDR2 SMNVEV (reference sequence). The CDR3 covers 15 residues. V lost 4 bases to trimming and J lost 3 bases, with 15 bases between them. Written as DNA, the CDR3 is TGTGCCAGCAGTTCTTCCCCCGGGGCCCACACTGAAGCTTTCTTT. Translating gives CASSSSPGAHTEAFF.

This clonotype occurred many times. This chain uses TRBV7-8 with TRBJ1-5; D call uncertain. The CDR3 sequence is 17 residues long. Germline V gene lookup returns CDR1 SGHVS and CDR2 FQNEAQ. V was trimmed by 5 bases and J by 4 bases, leaving 21 bases between them. CDR3 DNA: TGTGCCAGCAGCCCCACCAGCACAGCCAGCCTTAATCAGCCCCAGCATTTT. Translating gives CASSPTSTASLNQPQHF.

This clonotype was counted a few times. CDR3 region: CASSLQSNYGYTF. CDR3 bases: TGTGCCAGCAGCCTACAGTCTAACTATGGCTACACCTTC. V and J are TRBV6-5 and TRBJ1-2; D remains ambiguous. The CDR3 extends over 13 amino acids. The V end lost 6 bases, the J end lost 0 bases, and 8 bases lay between the germline ends. Germline loops: CDR1 MNHEY, CDR2 SVGAGI.

This clonotype was observed a handful of times. The chain employs TRBV6-2 or TRBV6-3 and TRBJ2-7; 9 bases map to TRBD1. Germline-derived CDR1 and CDR2 are MNHEY and SVGEGT. The CDR3 spans 13 residues. V was clipped by 2 bases and J by 6 bases; unmatched bases: 2. CDR3 sequence: CASSYRTGVEQYV. CDR3 bases: TGTGCCAGCAGTTACCGGACAGGGGTCGAGCAGTACGTC.

This clonotype came up many times. This chain joins TRBV7-6 and TRBJ1-1; D remains ambiguous. With 2 bases removed from V and 1 base from J, the gap between germline ends came to 8 bases. The CDR3 totals 14 residues. Germline V gene sequence: CDR1 SGHVS, CDR2 FNYEAQ. CDR3 bases: TGTGCCAGCAGCTTAACAGACGAGAACACTGAAGCTTTCTTT. Protein sequence: CASSLTDENTEAFF.

DNA for the CDR3: TGTGCCAGCAGTCGGTCTTTACACAGATACTATGGCTACACCTTC. Protein product: CASSRSLHRYYGYTF. The chain uses TRBV28 and TRBJ1-2; D gene unclear. Germline assignment: CDR1 MDHEN and CDR2 SYDVKM. The CDR3 covers 15 residues. The germline V and J ends were trimmed by 5 bases and 3 bases, with 16 bases remaining between them.

A single count supports this clonotype. A much more abundant neighbour one base away suggests this may be a read error. V usage is TRBV7-2 and J usage is TRBJ2-7; 11 bases fit TRBD2. The trim removed 0 bases at V and 5 bases at J, leaving 15 bases unmatched. CDR1 is SGHTA, CDR2 FQGNSA, per germline. The CDR3 is 19 amino acids. The CDR3 DNA reads as TGTGCCAGCAGCTTAGCATTGGGCGGTAGCGGGGGGGCCTTCGACGAGCAGTACGTC. Its protein product is CASSLALGGSGGAFDEQYV.

The chain employs TRBV6-6 and TRBJ2-1, with 8 bases that match TRBD1. V lost 2 bases and J lost 9; bases outside the gene matches: 15. This CDR3 contains 17 residues. Germline V gene lookup returns CDR1 MNHNY and CDR2 SVGAGI (reference sequence). CDR3 in DNA: TGTGCCAGCAGTTACCCACTCTGGGACAGGATTAGCAGTGAGCAGTTCTTC. Its protein is CASSYPLWDRISSEQFF.

This clonotype showed up just a few times. V usage is TRBV4-1 and J usage is TRBJ2-2, with 7 bases lining up with TRBD1. J gave up 8 bases and V 1 base, and 4 bases lay outside the gene matches. Germline CDR1 is MGHRA and CDR2 is YSYEKL. The CDR3 is 14 residues long. In DNA form, the CDR3 reads TGCGCCAGCAGCCAAGTTGTGGACAGGGGGGAGCTGTTTTTT. Translation gives CASSQVVDRGELFF.

In its sample, this clonotype was seen many times. The rearrangement uses TRBV7-2 and TRBJ2-3, with 11 nucleotides matching TRBD1. The ends lost 3 bases at V and 3 bases at J; junction bases unmatched: 5. The CDR3 extends over 16 amino acids. Germline V gene lookup returns CDR1 SGHTA and CDR2 FQGNSA. CDR3 nucleotides: TGTGCCAGCAGCTTCGAAGGACAGGGGGCAACAGATACGCAGTATTTT. Its translation: CASSFEGQGATDTQYF.

The CDR3 bases are TGTGCCAGCAGCCAAGATGAGGGACCCTATGGCTACACCTTC. Residues: CASSQDEGPYGYTF. The chain joins TRBV3-1 to TRBJ1-2, with D tentatively TRBD1 (5 bases). Germline CDR1 and CDR2: LGHDT and YNNKEL (reference sequence). The CDR3 covers 14 residues. Trimming left V 0 bases short and J 4 bases short, with 9 bases between.

The genes are TRBV2 and TRBJ1-2; no definite D call. CDR1 and CDR2 (germline): SNHLY, FYNNEI. Trimming took 8 bases from V and 3 from J, leaving 4 bases between them. CDR3 length: 10 amino acids. The CDR3 here is CASLDYGYTF. DNA of the CDR3: TGTGCCAGCCTGGACTATGGCTACACCTTC.

This clonotype was detected a few times. This chain uses TRBV6-6 with TRBJ1-2, with 10 bases matching TRBD1. The CDR3 is made up of 17 amino acids. Germline CDR1 is MNHNY and CDR2 is SVGAGI (reference sequence). The V gene end was trimmed by 2 bases and the J gene end by 3 bases; junction bases not matched to a gene: 9. Here the CDR3 DNA reads TGTGCCAGCAGTTACACCACCCTCGGGACAGGGGACTATGGCTACACCTTC. As protein: CASSYTTLGTGDYGYTF.

The chain has TRBV13 and TRBJ1-1; D might be TRBD1 (6 bases). Germline values: CDR1 PRHDT, CDR2 FYEKMQ (reference sequence). Trimming left V 8 bases short and J 1 base short, with 8 bases between. The length of the CDR3 is 12 residues. CDR3 region: CASLRGNTEAFF. In nucleotides, the CDR3 is TGTGCCAGCCTCAGGGGGAACACTGAAGCTTTCTTT.

The chain employs TRBV27 and TRBJ1-1; D remains unclear. Trimming removed 0 bases at V and 1 base at J, with 6 bases between. CDR3 length: 14 amino acids. The V gene's germline CDR1 is MNHEY and CDR2 SMNVEV (reference sequence). CDR3 sequence: CASSLSWPNTEAFF. CDR3 DNA sequence: TGTGCCAGCAGTTTATCCTGGCCGAACACTGAAGCTTTCTTT.